This T cell receptor beta chain was captured in a study of cytomegalovirus exposure and HLA in healthy donors. General study results and limits: Reported performance of the classifier showed diagnosis of cytomegalovirus status with high specificity and sensitivity.

As for this clone: What it binds is unknown.

The repertoire was sequenced with immunoSEQ multiplex PCR; TCRdb's copy has only in-frame clones and lacks some. Of under 200,000 clones detected, less than 90% appear once; the ten largest clones hold 5.5% to 6%. Germline V gene lookup returns CDR1 MNHEY and CDR2 SMNVEV (reference sequence). V shed 7 bases and J shed 6 bases, with 22 bases lying between them. This CDR3 has 16 amino acids. The TCR was taken from a woman under 40 in good health and CMV-seronegative. Sequencing was carried out using PBMCs. This chain connects TRBV27 to TRBJ2-1, with D uncertain. CDR3 sequence (DNA): TGTGCCAGCACCTCAGTCGTAGCTCAAATTATCAATGAGCAGTTCTTC. Protein product: CASTSVVAQIINEQFF.